Listed below are T cell receptor beta chains from one sample, sequenced in a study of response to subunit inactivated influenza vaccine. TCRdb passed the RT-PCR reads through MiXCR, listing each CDR3 protein once. The top ten clones hold about a tenth of a sample with over 650,000 distinct CDR3 sequences, around 18% of them seen once. Sequenced material: PBMCs from blood, taken roughly 5 days after vaccination. These receptors all come from a man between 45 and 60 years old who received an inactivated influenza vaccine. Each CDR3 is given without its conserved first and last residue. Fields, in order: V gene, clone size, D gene, J gene, CDR3 protein. The D gene is left open where the match is weak. Rows give clone size only sometimes, using once, few, many, or a class for an expanded clone.

TRBV5-1	-	-	TRBJ2-3	ASSPPQGSADTQY
TRBV7-2	-	-	TRBJ1-1	ASSTHQGLNTEAF
TRBV6-5	-	-	TRBJ1-1	ASTHNREAF
TRBV20-1	few	-	TRBJ2-1	SARDVGNEQF
TRBV7-9	-	TRBD2	TRBJ2-1	ATGTSKANEQF
TRBV7-2	few	TRBD1	TRBJ1-2	ASSLGVGTGTDGYT
TRBV20-1	few	-	TRBJ2-7	SARDISTYEQY
TRBV5-1	-	-	TRBJ2-5	ASSQYRNQETKY
TRBV7-2	-	-	TRBJ1-6	ASSVANYNSPLH
TRBV4-1	few	TRBD2	TRBJ2-1	ASSQVHLLAGFKNEQF
TRBV29-1	-	TRBD1	TRBJ1-3	SAAGTGVGNTIY
TRBV7-2	-	-	TRBJ1-1	ASSPRFINTEAF
TRBV7-3	few	-	TRBJ2-7	ASSWGGGGTYEQY
TRBV7-9	-	-	TRBJ1-6	ASSLGTQQPLH
TRBV20-1	many	TRBD2	TRBJ2-1	SATKRTSGRSEQF
TRBV7-9	few	-	TRBJ2-7	ASSLGRTESYEQY
TRBV27	-	-	TRBJ2-5	ASSFTSWAETQY
TRBV20-1	-	-	TRBJ1-2	RRVGDYGYT
TRBV29-1	few	TRBD1	TRBJ2-2	SVETTGTGSAGELF
TRBV18	-	-	TRBJ1-2	ASSPPGLHGDYGYT
TRBV5-1	many	-	TRBJ2-7	ASFSGPSYEQY
TRBV12-3/TRBV12-4	-	-	TRBJ2-3	ASSLVSPQDTQY
TRBV11-2	-	-	TRBJ2-3	ASARGTSTADTQY
TRBV6-5	-	-	TRBJ2-1	ASSYGQGRYEQF
TRBV28	many	-	TRBJ1-1	ASSSPLGGTERGTEAF
TRBV12-3/TRBV12-4	many	-	TRBJ2-5	ASSLGGDHETQY
TRBV4-2	few	-	TRBJ1-1	ASSQGTINEAF
TRBV12-3/TRBV12-4	many	-	TRBJ1-6	ASSLASSYNSPLH
TRBV7-2	-	-	TRBJ2-4	ASSLTGSRTRGWNIQY
TRBV6-2/TRBV6-3	few	-	TRBJ2-7	ASSYSMAYEQY
TRBV15	few	-	TRBJ1-4	ATSSEKGGKLF
TRBV20-1	few	TRBD2	TRBJ2-5	SARFSGGLETQY
TRBV29-1	-	TRBD2	TRBJ2-3	SVGLAGGFLTSTDTQY
TRBV6-1	few	TRBD1	TRBJ1-1	ASSATGTAIEAF
TRBV5-5	few	TRBD1	TRBJ1-2	ASSLRDRGLGYT
TRBV6-5	few	-	TRBJ2-3	ASTAPGDTQY
TRBV4-2	many	-	TRBJ2-5	ASSQNDGLETQY